This T cell receptor beta chain was sequenced for a study of patients and donors after allogeneic stem cell transplantation. MiXCR, applied by TCRdb to the RT-PCR reads, yields one record per CDR3 protein. Here the sample spans 100,000 to 130,000 distinct CDR3 sequences, 35% being singletons. CDR1 and CDR2 from the germline V gene are KGHDR and SFDVKD. Between the trimmed V and J ends, which lost 6 bases and 0 bases, there was a span of 7 bases. The CDR3 consists of 14 residues. This clonotype was seen just once. This rearrangement joins TRBV24-1 to TRBJ2-2, with D possibly TRBD1 on 5 matching bases. Material for sequencing was blood, either unsorted or a sorted T cell fraction (not recorded which). This TCR derives from a human donor who was either an allogeneic HSCT recipient or a stem cell or donor lymphocyte infusion donor (not recorded which). It is not recorded whose cells these are; they may come from a transplant donor. The CDR3 region is CATSRQPNTGELFF. DNA of the CDR3: TGTGCCACCAGTCGACAGCCGAACACCGGGGAGCTGTTTTTT.